Listed below are T cell receptor beta chains from one sample, sequenced in a study of beta chain features in type 1 diabetes. Generated by immunoSEQ multiplex PCR, the TCRdb table keeps only in-frame clones and is missing some. The sample shows around 200,000 clones, about 13% of them seen only once. Sample: central memory CD4+ T cells from blood. These receptors all stem from a woman between 18 and 29 years old in good health. CDR3s include the opening cysteine and the closing phenylalanine or tryptophan. The D gene is left open where the match is weak. Clone sizes are given selectively: once, few, many, or a class where the clone is expanded.

>TRBJ2-7|TRBV9|TRBD2|.
TGTGCCAGCAGCGTAGGGGTGGGAGGGCCCTACGAGCAGTACTTC
CASSVGVGGPYEQYF
>TRBJ2-7|TRBV11-2|TRBD1|few
TGTGCCAGCAGCTCAATCGACCGGGACAGGGGGCGCCCTTACGAGCAGTACTTC
CASSSIDRDRGRPYEQYF
>TRBJ2-7|TRBV30|TRBD1|few
TGTGCCTGGACTCGGGACAGACCCTACGAGCAGTACTTC
CAWTRDRPYEQYF
>TRBJ2-7|TRBV4-3|TRBD1|few
TGCGCCAGCAGCCCGTCTAGGGACAGATCCTACGAGCAGTACTTC
CASSPSRDRSYEQYF
>TRBJ2-1|TRBV28|TRBD2|.
TGTGCCAGCTCGACTAGCGGGAGCTACAATGAGCAGTTCTTC
CASSTSGSYNEQFF
>TRBJ1-1|TRBV11-3|.|few
TGTGCCAGCCGGGTGGGCACTGAAGCTTTCTTT
CASRVGTEAFF
>TRBJ2-3|TRBV30|.|.
TGTGCCTGGAGTAAAGGGGGGGGCACAGATACGCAGTATTTT
CAWSKGGGTDTQYF
>TRBJ1-5|TRBV7-8|.|.
TGTGCCAGCAGGCTGGGACAAGGCAATCAGCCCCAGCATTTT
CASRLGQGNQPQHF
>TRBJ1-2|TRBV28|TRBD1|.
TGTGCCAGCAGTAGCGACAGGGGGCTAATGAGGGGCTACACCTTC
CASSSDRGLMRGYTF
>TRBJ2-4|TRBV29-1|.|few
TGCAGCGTTGTCCGGGGGAACTTAGCCAAAAACATTCAGTACTTC
CSVVRGNLAKNIQYF
>TRBJ2-7|TRBV27|.|.
TGTGCCAGCAGTTTAACTACAGGAGCCTACGAGCAGTACTTC
CASSLTTGAYEQYF
>TRBJ2-6|TRBV6-6|TRBD1|few
TGTGCCAGCAGCCCAGTGAAGGGACAGGTGAACATCCTGACTTTC
CASSPVKGQVNILTF
>TRBJ2-5|TRBV19|.|.
TGTGCCAGTAGGCGGGACAGTAACCAAGAGACCCAGTACTTC
CASRRDSNQETQYF
>TRBJ2-5|TRBV5-1|.|.
TGCGCCAGCAGCTTGGGTGGCACCGGCGGGGAGACCCAGTACTTC
CASSLGGTGGETQYF
>TRBJ2-7|TRBV15|TRBD1|.
TGTGCCACCAGCAGGGACAGGGGGTACGAGCAGTACTTC
CATSRDRGYEQYF
>TRBJ2-7|TRBV14|TRBD1|.
TGTGCCAGCAGCCAGTCCGGGACAGGATACGTCAGGCAGTACTTC
CASSQSGTGYVRQYF
>TRBJ2-1|TRBV9|.|few
TGTGCCAGCAGCCCGGCTAGCGTCGACAATGAGCAGTTCTTC
CASSPASVDNEQFF
>TRBJ2-7|TRBV18|.|few
TGTGCCAGCTCACCACAGGGACTCTCCTACGAGCAGTACTTC
CASSPQGLSYEQYF
>TRBJ1-2|TRBV14|TRBD1|few
TGTGCCAGCAGCCGTACGGCCGGGACAGGCCTCTTTTATGGCTACACCTTC
CASSRTAGTGLFYGYTF
>TRBJ2-1|TRBV7-8|TRBD1|few
TGTGCCAGCAGCGCGGACAGGGACTACAATGAGCAGTTCTTC
CASSADRDYNEQFF
>TRBJ2-7|TRBV5-1|TRBD1|.
TGCGCCAGCGAATCCGGGACAGGGGCAACCTACGAGCAGTACTTC
CASESGTGATYEQYF
>TRBJ1-1|TRBV18|.|.
TGTGCCAGCTCACCGGAGTCGGGGGGCCGCACTGAAGCTTTCTTT
CASSPESGGRTEAFF
>TRBJ1-2|TRBV14|.|.
TGTGCCAGCAGCCGAGTTACTCACTATGGCTACACCTTC
CASSRVTHYGYTF
>TRBJ2-3|TRBV23-1|.|many
TGCGCCAGCAGTTTCGGACGTACAAGGACTCTGGATACGCAGTATTTT
CASSFGRTRTLDTQYF
>TRBJ1-4|TRBV9|TRBD1|.
TGTGCCAGCAGCCCACAAGGGACAGGGGCAGGGGGTAATGAAAAACTGTTTTTT
CASSPQGTGAGGNEKLFF
>TRBJ2-3|TRBV9|.|few
TGTGCCAGCAGCGTAGGACTAACCGGCGCAGATACGCAGTATTTT
CASSVGLTGADTQYF
>TRBJ2-7|TRBV5-6|.|.
TGTGCCAGCAGCTTTCAGGGTGCCTACGAGCAGTACTTC
CASSFQGAYEQYF
>TRBJ1-1|TRBV10-3|.|.
TGTGCCATCAGTGACTTTTTAGTACAGGCTGGAGCTTTCTTT
CAISDFLVQAGAFF
>TRBJ1-1|TRBV29-1|.|few
TGCAGCGACACCTCAGGGGTGATAACTGAAGCTTTCTTT
CSDTSGVITEAFF
>TRBJ2-1|TRBV13|TRBD2|once
TGTGCCAGCAGCCCCCGACTAGCGGCCTACAATGAGCAGTTCTTC
CASSPRLAAYNEQFF
>TRBJ2-7|TRBV5-6|TRBD1|few
TGTGCCAGCAGACCGCTCCCGGACAGGGGCTACGAGCAGTACTTC
CASRPLPDRGYEQYF
>TRBJ2-5|TRBV7-8|TRBD2|many
TGTGCCAGCAGCAAAAGACTAGCGGGAGATGCGGAGACCCAGTACTTC
CASSKRLAGDAETQYF